These T cell receptor beta chains were read from a single sample in a study of radiotherapy plus CTLA-4 blockade in lung cancer. Only in-frame clones appear in the TCRdb table, and some are missing; sequencing was by immunoSEQ multiplex PCR. Found here are 40,000 to 55,000 clones, about 88% of them singletons; the top ten hold over 15%. The sample in question was peripheral blood, obtained from a patient treated with radiotherapy plus ipilimumab. The receptor set was obtained from a human donor with non-small cell lung cancer that progressed on radiotherapy plus ipilimumab. Some clones in this sample may be carry-over from other donors' samples. The CDR3 runs from the conserved cysteine through the conserved F or W. D genes are given only for firm matches. A row's size may be missing; if present it is once, few, many or a size class.

NA	TRBV30	TRBJ1-3	TRBD1	TGTGCCTCAGACTTTTTTGACAGGGCCGGAAACACCATATATTTT	CASDFFDRAGNTIYF
NA	TRBV6-4	TRBJ2-1	NA	TGTGCCAGCAGTGACTCGAGGAGTTTGACTTCCCCGGCGCTCCTCTCCTACAATGAGCAGTTCTTC	CASSDSRSLTSPALLSYNEQFF
NA	TRBV12-5	TRBJ2-7	TRBD2	TGTGCTAGTGGTTTATCTAGCGGGATCTACGAGCAGTACTTC	CASGLSSGIYEQYF
once	TRBV4-1	TRBJ2-1	NA	TGCGCCAGCAGCCGATCCCGGAATGAGCAGTTCTTC	CASSRSRNEQFF
NA	TRBV11-2	TRBJ2-7	NA	TGTGCCAGCAGCCCGGCAACATGGGGGCGGGCCTACGAGCAGTACTTC	CASSPATWGRAYEQYF
NA	TRBV27	TRBJ1-1	NA	TGTGCCAGCAGGGAGATGAACACTGAAGCTTTCTTT	CASREMNTEAFF
NA	TRBV10-3	TRBJ2-7	NA	TGTGCCATCAGTGGTTCGGGAGTGGAAGAGCAGTACTTC	CAISGSGVEEQYF
NA	TRBV9	TRBJ2-3	NA	TGTGCCAGCAGCCCTTGGGGGGTAAACACAGATACGCAGTATTTT	CASSPWGVNTDTQYF
NA	TRBV6-4	TRBJ2-1	NA	TGTGCCAGCAGTGAGTCTAGCGAAGACAATGAGCAGTTCTTC	CASSESSEDNEQFF
NA	TRBV14	TRBJ2-3	NA	TGTGCCAGCAGCCAAAATGGACTAACTACGCAGTATTTT	CASSQNGLTTQYF